The rows below give T cell receptor beta chains drawn from one sample of a study of hypomethylating agent response in myelodysplastic syndrome. Assay: immunoSEQ multiplex PCR; the TCRdb copy retains only in-frame clones and omits some. This sample has approximately 6,800 clones, with about 87% found just once. Here the sequenced sample was bone marrow, taken before or after starting hypomethylating agent treatment for myelodysplastic syndrome (not recorded which). These receptors originate from a human donor with myelodysplastic syndrome. The CDR3 runs from the conserved cysteine through the conserved F or W. The D gene is left open where the match is weak. Expanded clones are given a class, and other clones once, few, many or no size at all.

v_gene	d_gene	j_gene	abundance	len	CDR3nt	CDR3aa
TRBV9	.	TRBJ1-3	.	16	TGTGCCAGCAGCGCCCTTCTACAGGGTTCTGGAAACACCATATATTTT	CASSALLQGSGNTIYF
TRBV6-6	.	TRBJ1-6	.	13	TGTGCCAGCAGTTATTCTGCCGGATCACCCCTCCACTTT	CASSYSAGSPLHF
TRBV25-1	.	TRBJ1-2	.	14	TGTGCCAGCAGTGAATGGGATGAAAACTATGGCTACACCTTC	CASSEWDENYGYTF
TRBV19	.	TRBJ1-2	.	13	TGTGCCAGTAGTATTGGGGTCGACTATGGCTACACCTTC	CASSIGVDYGYTF
TRBV5-6	.	TRBJ2-3	.	13	TGTGCCAGCAGCACTACTAGCACAGATACGCAGTATTTT	CASSTTSTDTQYF
TRBV27	TRBD2	TRBJ2-7	few	14	TGTGCCAGCAGTCCCCGGGGGGGTCTCTACGAGCAGTACTTC	CASSPRGGLYEQYF
TRBV6-5	.	TRBJ1-2	.	13	TGTGCCAGCAGTTACTTTTCTAAGGTGGGCTACACCTTC	CASSYFSKVGYTF
TRBV15	.	TRBJ1-1	.	15	TGTGCCACCAGCAGAGGTACGGGCGGGAACACTGAAGCTTTCTTT	CATSRGTGGNTEAFF
TRBV7-2	TRBD1	TRBJ1-1	.	14	TGTGCCAGCAGACTCCACGGGACAGGGAGTGAAGCTTTCTTT	CASRLHGTGSEAFF
TRBV28	.	TRBJ1-4	.	15	TGTGCCAGCAGTTTCCGGACGTCGGGGCATGAAAAACTGTTTTTT	CASSFRTSGHEKLFF
TRBV5-1	.	TRBJ2-2	.	16	TGCGCCAGCAGCCCCCCATCTACAGGGTTCGCCGGGGAGCTGTTTTTT	CASSPPSTGFAGELFF
TRBV25-1	TRBD2	TRBJ2-3	.	18	TGTGCCAGCAGTGGGGTTAGCGGGGGGTCGTTAAGCACAGATACGCAGTATTTT	CASSGVSGGSLSTDTQYF
TRBV7-2	TRBD1	TRBJ2-1	.	16	TGTGCCAGCAGCTCGGCAGGGACAGTGAGATACAATGAGCAGTTCTTC	CASSSAGTVRYNEQFF
TRBV15	.	TRBJ2-5	few	13	TGTGCCACCAGCAGAGATGTTCAAGAGACCCAGTACTTC	CATSRDVQETQYF
TRBV4-3	.	TRBJ1-2	once	14	TGCGCCAGCAGCCAGCAGGGAACTTCCTATGGCTACACCTTC	CASSQQGTSYGYTF
TRBV7-2	TRBD1	TRBJ2-1	once	16	TGTGCCAGCAGCTTGACAGGGTGGAGCTCCTACAATGAGCAGTTCTTC	CASSLTGWSSYNEQFF
TRBV4-2	.	TRBJ2-1	once	15	TGTGCCAGCAGCCAAGATCTTACTTCGTACAATGAGCAGTTCTTC	CASSQDLTSYNEQFF
TRBV5-5	.	TRBJ2-4	once	13	TGTGCCAGCAGCTTGTCAGGGCCAAACATTCAGTACTTC	CASSLSGPNIQYF
TRBV13	.	TRBJ1-1	.	17	TGTGCCAGCAGCTTAGCCTCGGGTAGCCTAATGTATTCTGAAGCTTTCTTT	CASSLASGSLMYSEAFF
TRBV12-5	TRBD1	TRBJ1-4	.	17	TGTGCTAGTGGTCGAGGACAGGGAACTTCCCGTAATGAAAAACTGTTTTTT	CASGRGQGTSRNEKLFF
TRBV6-5	TRBD1	TRBJ1-2	.	14	TGTGCCAGCAGTCTTGAGGGACAGGGTTATGGCTACACCTTC	CASSLEGQGYGYTF
TRBV5-5	.	TRBJ1-5	.	12	TGTGCCAGCAGCTTGGGAAGCCAGCCCCAGCATTTT	CASSLGSQPQHF
TRBV6-5	.	TRBJ1-1	.	14	TGTGCCAGCAGTTACAACGGGGCGCGGACTGAAGCTTTCTTT	CASSYNGARTEAFF
TRBV5-4	TRBD2	TRBJ2-7	.	16	TGTGCCAGCAGCTTGGGCGGGACTAGCGGGGTTAACGAGCAGTACTTC	CASSLGGTSGVNEQYF
TRBV5-5	.	TRBJ2-5	.	13	TGTGCCAGCAGCTGGGGCAGTCAAGAGACCCAGTACTTC	CASSWGSQETQYF
TRBV25-1	.	TRBJ1-1	.	13	TGTGCCAGCACCGACAGGCCCCACACTGAAGCTTTCTTT	CASTDRPHTEAFF
TRBV29-1	TRBD1	TRBJ2-7	.	12	TGCAGCGGAGGACAGGGCGGCCACGAGCAGTACTTC	CSGGQGGHEQYF
TRBV5-6	.	TRBJ1-5	once	13	TGTGCCAGCAGCTTGATGTGGGGTCAGCCCCAGCATTTT	CASSLMWGQPQHF
TRBV7-6	.	TRBJ1-4	.	13	TGTGCCAGCAGCTTAGGGTATAATGAAAAACTGTTTTTT	CASSLGYNEKLFF
TRBV12-5	TRBD2	TRBJ2-1	once	17	TGTGCTAGTGGTTTGGTACCCGCGGGGGGCTCCTACAATGAGCAGTTCTTC	CASGLVPAGGSYNEQFF
TRBV19	.	TRBJ2-3	.	14	TGTGCCAGTAGTATATCCCAGGGGGGGGATACGCAGTATTTT	CASSISQGGDTQYF
TRBV5-1	TRBD1	TRBJ2-7	few	13	TGCGCCAGCAGCTTGAGGACAGGGGGCGAGCAGTACTTC	CASSLRTGGEQYF
TRBV29-1	.	TRBJ2-1	.	12	TGCAGCGTCCGTCGCTCCTACAATGAGCAGTTCTTC	CSVRRSYNEQFF
TRBV19	.	TRBJ1-2	.	14	TGTGCCAGTATCCGGAGTAGGGAGACGGGTGGCTACACCTTC	CASIRSRETGGYTF
TRBV30	.	TRBJ1-1	.	14	TGTGCCTGGACCCCGGGGGTAATGAACACTGAAGCTTTCTTT	CAWTPGVMNTEAFF
TRBV19	.	TRBJ1-2	.	15	TGTGCCAGCTCGGCGGGTACCACTCCTGCCTATGGCTACACCTTC	CASSAGTTPAYGYTF
TRBV30	.	TRBJ2-7	.	12	TGTGCCTGGAGTGGAATGACCTACGAGCAGTACTTC	CAWSGMTYEQYF
TRBV7-2	.	TRBJ2-7	.	14	TGTGCCAGCAGTCTCCTGGGGAGCTCCTACGAGCAGTACTTC	CASSLLGSSYEQYF
TRBV18	.	TRBJ1-1	.	13	TGTGCCAGCTCACCCGGCAGAGGGACTGAAGCTTTCTTT	CASSPGRGTEAFF
TRBV4-1	TRBD1	TRBJ2-1	.	15	TGCGCCAGCAGCGTCCGACAGGGATCCTACAATGAGCAGTTCTTC	CASSVRQGSYNEQFF
TRBV12-5	TRBD1	TRBJ2-3	.	18	TGTGCTAGTGGTTCAATCAGACAGGGGGCTGGAGGCACAGATACGCAGTATTTT	CASGSIRQGAGGTDTQYF
TRBV5-1	TRBD2	TRBJ2-5	.	15	TGCGCCAGCAGCTTGACTTCGGGAGGGACAGAGACCCAGTACTTC	CASSLTSGGTETQYF
TRBV7-7	.	TRBJ2-5	.	13	TGTGCTAGCAGCTTAGAGCGGCAAGAGACCCAGTACTTC	CASSLERQETQYF
TRBV29-1	.	TRBJ2-3	once	15	TGCAGCGTTGAAGGGGGGCAGGACAAGGGGGATACGCAGTATTTT	CSVEGGQDKGDTQYF
TRBV4-3	.	TRBJ1-6	.	17	TGCGCCAGCAGCCAAGAGGGGGCCGGGGCCTATAATTCACCCCTCCACTTT	CASSQEGAGAYNSPLHF
TRBV19	.	TRBJ1-6	few	17	TGTGCCAGTAGTCAGCTGCCTGTCAGCTCCTATAATTCACCCCTCCACTTT	CASSQLPVSSYNSPLHF
TRBV5-8	.	TRBJ2-1	.	15	TGTGCCAGCAGCTTGGGGTGGGGCTCCTACAATGAGCAGTTCTTC	CASSLGWGSYNEQFF
TRBV6-5	TRBD1	TRBJ2-5	.	12	TGTGCCAGCAGTACAACAGGGGCAGGGCAGTACTTC	CASSTTGAGQYF
TRBV19	.	TRBJ1-1	.	13	TGTGCCAGTAGTTCACAGGGGAACACTGAAGCTTTCTTT	CASSSQGNTEAFF
TRBV7-2	TRBD1	TRBJ1-5	.	15	TGTGCCAGCAGCCCGGGACAGGAAATTCATCAGCCCCAGCATTTT	CASSPGQEIHQPQHF
TRBV27	.	TRBJ2-2	.	14	TGTGCCAGCAGTTTGGGGTTCGTCACCGGGGAGCTGTTTTTT	CASSLGFVTGELFF
TRBV7-2	TRBD1	TRBJ2-5	.	15	TGTGCCAGCAGCCGGGACAGGGGGGGCCAAGAGACCCAGTACTTC	CASSRDRGGQETQYF
TRBV4-1	.	TRBJ1-5	.	15	TGCGCCAGCAGCCAAGAGTCAGGACTCAATCAGCCCCAGCATTTT	CASSQESGLNQPQHF
TRBV6-5	.	TRBJ1-2	.	14	TGTGCCAGCGGGACCCGGGACCCTAACTATGGCTACACCTTC	CASGTRDPNYGYTF
TRBV5-1	.	TRBJ1-3	.	14	TGCGCCAGCAGCCCTCAGGGAGGTGGAAACACCATATATTTT	CASSPQGGGNTIYF
TRBV30	.	TRBJ2-7	.	12	TGTGCCTGGAGTAACCTACCTTACGAGCAGTACTTC	CAWSNLPYEQYF
TRBV5-8	.	TRBJ1-1	.	15	TGTGCCAGCAGCTTCACGGGAAGGGGTTTTGATGAAGCTTTCTTT	CASSFTGRGFDEAFF
TRBV28	.	TRBJ1-1	.	14	TGTGCCAGCAGTTTATTTACAGGGAGGCATGAAGCTTTCTTT	CASSLFTGRHEAFF
TRBV5-6	.	TRBJ1-1	.	12	TGTGCCAGCAGCTTGGGGTCCACTGAAGCTTTCTTT	CASSLGSTEAFF
TRBV19	.	TRBJ1-5	.	17	TGTGCCAGTAGTATAACAGGCAGGGTTGGGCCGTATCAGCCCCAGCATTTT	CASSITGRVGPYQPQHF